A selection of T cell receptor beta chains follows, all from one sample in a study of cytomegalovirus exposure and HLA in healthy donors. Clones were read by immunoSEQ multiplex PCR, and TCRdb kept only the in-frame ones, dropping some. This repertoire shows 55,000 to 65,000 clones, 89% found once; its top ten account for about 1.6%. Specimen: PBMCs. All receptors come from a man aged 25 to 40 in good health and CMV-seropositive. CDR3s include the opening cysteine and the closing phenylalanine or tryptophan. Fields, in order: clone size, D gene, J gene, V gene, CDR3 DNA, CDR3 protein. D genes are given only for firm matches. Some rows have no size entry. The others give once, few or many, or a class for an expanded clone.

>few|NA|TRBJ2-3|TRBV28
TGTGCCAGCAGGCGGGGTTATTCAGATACGCAGTATTTT
CASRRGYSDTQYF
>few|TRBD1|TRBJ1-1|TRBV19
TGTGCCAGTAGGTTCGAACACAGGGGATGGAACACTGAAGCTTTCTTT
CASRFEHRGWNTEAFF
>few|TRBD2|TRBJ2-2|TRBV6-6
TGTGCCAGCAGTTACTCGCGGGAGACCGGGGAGCTGTTTTTT
CASSYSRETGELFF
>once|NA|TRBJ1-2|TRBV7-9
TGTGCCAGCAGCCGGGACTATGGCTACACCTTC
CASSRDYGYTF
>NA|NA|TRBJ2-7|TRBV5-6
TGTGCCAGCAGTTCAAACTACGAGCAGTACTTC
CASSSNYEQYF
>NA|NA|TRBJ2-7|TRBV28
TGTGCCAGCAACTTCGGGAGTGCCCTTTCCTACGAGCAGTACTTC
CASNFGSALSYEQYF
>NA|NA|TRBJ1-6|TRBV28
TGTGCCAGCAGTTTATCGGGGAATTCACCCCTCCACTTT
CASSLSGNSPLHF
>NA|NA|TRBJ1-1|TRBV19
TGTGCCAGTATCCCTCGAGGACAACCGAACACTGAAGCTTTCTTT
CASIPRGQPNTEAFF
>NA|NA|TRBJ1-1|TRBV9
TGTGCCAGCAGCGCCTTGGCACACAGTGGCACTGAAGCTTTCTTT
CASSALAHSGTEAFF
>once|NA|TRBJ2-5|TRBV5-1
TGCGCCAGCAGCTCCACACCGGCGCTGCGGCAAGAGACCCAGTACTTC
CASSSTPALRQETQYF
>NA|NA|TRBJ2-1|TRBV2
TGTGCCAGCAGCCCCGATCGGTTCTACAATGAGCAGTTCTTC
CASSPDRFYNEQFF
>NA|NA|TRBJ1-2|TRBV11-3
TGTGCCAGCAGCTTAACTGGACTGGGTGGCTACACCTTC
CASSLTGLGGYTF
>NA|NA|TRBJ1-1|TRBV7-8
TGTGCCAGCAGCTTCGCCCCCTGGAGGAACACTGAAGCTTTCTTT
CASSFAPWRNTEAFF
>NA|NA|TRBJ1-5|TRBV7-2
TGTGCCAGTTCGGTTGGTGTAGATCAGCCCCAGCATTTT
CASSVGVDQPQHF
>NA|TRBD1|TRBJ1-2|TRBV5-1
TGCGCCAGCAGCTTCGGACAGGGTGGGGGCTACACCTTC
CASSFGQGGGYTF
>NA|NA|TRBJ2-3|TRBV7-9
TGTGCCAGCAGCTCAATGTCAGATACGCAGTATTTT
CASSSMSDTQYF
>NA|TRBD2|TRBJ2-3|TRBV19
TGTGCCAGTAGTGAGCGGGAGGCAGATACGCAGTATTTT
CASSEREADTQYF
>NA|NA|TRBJ1-4|TRBV6-5
TGTGCCAGCAGGAGGGTGGTAGCTAATGAAAAACTGTTTTTT
CASRRVVANEKLFF
>once|TRBD1|TRBJ1-1|TRBV7-2
TGTGCCAGCAGCTTAGCAGGGGGCTGTGAAGCTTTCTTT
CASSLAGGCEAFF
>NA|NA|TRBJ2-7|TRBV18
TGTGCCAGCTCACGAGAGGGTTGGCAGTACTTC
CASSREGWQYF
>NA|TRBD1|TRBJ2-2|TRBV2
TGTGCCAGCAGAGGACAGGTGAACACCGGGGAGCTGTTTTTT
CASRGQVNTGELFF
>NA|TRBD1|TRBJ1-3|TRBV28
TGTGCCAGCAGTTTAGGACAGGGGGCATACACCATATATTTT
CASSLGQGAYTIYF
>few|NA|TRBJ2-1|TRBV19
TGTGCCAGTAGTATAGGGCTGTACAATGAGCAGTTCTTC
CASSIGLYNEQFF
>NA|NA|TRBJ2-5|TRBV10-3
TGTGCCATCGGCTTACAAGAGACCCAGTACTTC
CAIGLQETQYF
>NA|NA|TRBJ2-1|TRBV6-1
TGTGCCAGCAGTGACATGGGACTCCGGAGCTCCTACAATGAGCAGTTCTTC
CASSDMGLRSSYNEQFF
>NA|TRBD2|TRBJ2-7|TRBV9
TGTGCCAGCAGCGCCGGAGGAGCGGGGATCTCCTACGAGCAGTACTTC
CASSAGGAGISYEQYF
>NA|NA|TRBJ2-1|TRBV9
TGTGCCAGCAGCGTAGGGGGCGAGGCCTACAATGAGCAGTTCTTC
CASSVGGEAYNEQFF
>NA|NA|TRBJ1-1|TRBV11-3
TGTGCCAGCAGTTGGATTACAGGGGAAGCTTTCTTT
CASSWITGEAFF
>NA|TRBD1|TRBJ1-1|TRBV6-5
TGTGCCAGCAGTTGGGGGACAGGGGGCACTGAAGCTTTCTTT
CASSWGTGGTEAFF
>NA|NA|TRBJ1-1|TRBV29-1
TGCAGCGTCGAGAACCCTGACAGCGTGAACACTGAAGCTTTCTTT
CSVENPDSVNTEAFF
>once|TRBD1|TRBJ2-5|TRBV30
TGTGCCTGGAGGGACAGGGGGGGGGAGACCCAGTACTTC
CAWRDRGGETQYF
>NA|NA|TRBJ2-5|TRBV5-1
TGCGCCAGCAGACTCCAAGAGACCCAGTACTTC
CASRLQETQYF
>NA|TRBD2|TRBJ2-2|TRBV7-8
TGTGCCAGCAGCTTAGTCGTTAGCGGGAGCATCACCGGGGAGCTGTTTTTT
CASSLVVSGSITGELFF
>NA|TRBD2|TRBJ2-1|TRBV6-1
TGTGCCAGCAGTGGGGGACTAGCGGGAGGGAAGGGGTACAATGAGCAGTTCTTC
CASSGGLAGGKGYNEQFF
>NA|NA|TRBJ2-5|TRBV19
TGTGCCAGTAGCCGGAAACAGCAAGAGACCCAGTACTTC
CASSRKQQETQYF
>NA|NA|TRBJ2-3|TRBV7-6
TGTGCCAGCAGCCGCGGGACGGGTCCCACAGATACGCAGTATTTT
CASSRGTGPTDTQYF
>NA|TRBD1|TRBJ2-5|TRBV18
TGTGCCAGCTCACCAGACAGGGCAGAGACCCAGTACTTC
CASSPDRAETQYF
>NA|NA|TRBJ2-2|TRBV9
TGTGCCAGCAGCGTATTTGGGGCCTCTGACACCGGGGAGCTGTTTTTT
CASSVFGASDTGELFF
>NA|NA|TRBJ2-2|TRBV6-5
TGTGCCAGCAGTTACGACAGACAGAACGGGGAGCTGTTTTTT
CASSYDRQNGELFF
>NA|TRBD1|TRBJ1-1|TRBV6-6
TGTGCCAGCAGTTCCTCGACAGGGCGCACTGAAGCTTTCTTT
CASSSSTGRTEAFF
>NA|NA|TRBJ2-1|TRBV11-2
TGTGCCTCTAAGGGGGGGGTCATAGTCAATGAGCAGTTCTTC
CASKGGVIVNEQFF
>NA|NA|TRBJ2-1|TRBV2
TGTGCCAGCTACGGTAGATACAATGAGCAGTTCTTC
CASYGRYNEQFF
>NA|TRBD1|TRBJ1-1|TRBV6-1
TGTGCTTCGACAGGGTCGGGAACTGAAGCTTTCTTT
CASTGSGTEAFF
>once|NA|TRBJ2-3|TRBV5-1
TGCGCCAGCAGCTTGGCCGAGGAGGGGGATACGCAGTATTTT
CASSLAEEGDTQYF
>NA|NA|TRBJ1-2|TRBV7-8
TGTGCCAGCAGCTTAGACAGGGATGGCTACACCTTC
CASSLDRDGYTF
>few|TRBD1|TRBJ2-7|TRBV6-6
TGTGCCAGCAGCTCCAGCCTCGGGGACAGCTCCTACGAGCAGTACTTC
CASSSSLGDSSYEQYF
>NA|TRBD2|TRBJ2-1|TRBV7-9
TGTGCCAGCAGCTCGAGGACTAGTGGCAATGAGCAGTTCTTC
CASSSRTSGNEQFF
>NA|TRBD2|TRBJ2-1|TRBV4-1
TGCGCCAGCAGCCAAGACCGGCGGGAGGCCTACAATGAGCAGTTCTTC
CASSQDRREAYNEQFF
>few|TRBD1|TRBJ1-1|TRBV27
TGTGCCAGCAGTATACACAGGGGTGGGACTGAAGCTTTCTTT
CASSIHRGGTEAFF
>NA|TRBD2|TRBJ2-7|TRBV30
TGTGCCTGGACTCAACCGGGACTAGCGGGTGCCTACGAGCAGTACTTC
CAWTQPGLAGAYEQYF